This T cell receptor beta chain is from a study of CD8 T cells in Susac syndrome. CDR1 and CDR2 (germline): DFQATT, SNEGSKA (reference sequence). Trimming removed 5 bases from V and 2 bases from J; junction bases left unmatched: 9. The CDR3 is 14 amino acids. Isolation of CD8+ and CD4+ T cells was performed negatively, whereas enrichment of TEMRA cells was done by FACS. RNA was extracted with the RNeasy kit, and a quantity of roughly 0.5 to 1 ug was reverse transcribed using random hexamers. TCRdb re-derived calls from the immunoSEQ multiplex PCR reads in MiXCR, one entry per CDR3 protein. The repertoire holds approximately 190,000 distinct CDR3 sequences, over 90% seen once, with approximately 0.097% in the top ten.

This clonotype was obtained from a human donor with multiple sclerosis. The sequenced sample was CD4+ T cells from PBMCs. The J gene is TRBJ2-7, the V gene TRBV20-1; 7 bases line up with TRBD2. The CDR3 spells CSALSGERTYEQYF. CDR3 DNA: TGCAGTGCTCTAAGCGGGGAAAGAACCTACGAGCAGTACTTC.